This T cell receptor (beta chain) was recovered during a study of early T cells in non-severe SARS-CoV-2 infection. Study-wide background: The authors sequenced bulk RNA from unsorted whole blood, leaving chains unpaired.

With respect to this clonotype: Its target is not known. The germline gene is not matched at one end of the junction; a read error may be the cause.

CDR1 and CDR2 from the germline V gene are GTSNPN and SVGIG (reference sequence). The CDR3 consists of 12 residues. Each cDNA molecule carried a unique molecular identifier. MiXCR, run by TCRdb on the 5' RACE reads, gives a single entry per CDR3 protein. Among tens of thousands of distinct CDR3 sequences listed, over 9% were seen once. General study findings and limits: CD4 and private specificities were missed by VDJdb matching, which favored anti-spike CD8 responses.

The sequencing here drew on whole blood, taken at baseline. The TCR was taken from an adult who was a healthcare worker with PCR-confirmed SARS-CoV-2 infection or an uninfected control (not recorded which). The chain uses TRBV30 and TRBJ2-1, with 10 bases identical to TRBD2. The CDR3 region has the DNA TGTGCCTCGAGTAGCGGGGGGCGCCCTCAGTTCTTC. This translates into CASSSGGRPQFF.